Below are 25 T cell receptor beta chains sequenced from a single sample in a study of cytomegalovirus exposure and HLA in healthy donors. Some clones are missing from TCRdb's copy, which holds only in-frame ones; the method was immunoSEQ multiplex PCR. Altogether some 170,000 clones are present, around 87% being singletons, with the ten largest covering approximately 1.4%. Specimen: PBMCs. These receptors originate from a woman younger than 45 in good health and CMV-seronegative.

The chain links TRBV15 to TRBJ2-1; 13 bases fit TRBD2. The trim removed 5 bases at V and 6 bases at J, leaving 10 bases unmatched. The CDR3 totals 17 residues. Germline loops: CDR1 LNHNV, CDR2 YYDKDF (reference sequence). This chain's CDR3 is CATSPSPGLAGSNEQFF. In DNA form, the CDR3 reads TGTGCCACCAGCCCCTCCCCGGGACTAGCGGGATCCAATGAGCAGTTCTTC. The full variable domain, rest sourced from reference TRBV15 and TRBJ2-1, is DAMVIQNPRYQVTQFGKPVTLSCSQTLNHNVMYWYQQKSSQAPKLLFHYYDKDFNNEADTPDNFQSRRPNTSFCFLDIRSPGLGDTAMYLCATSPSPGLAGSNEQFFGPGTRLTVL.

CDR3 nucleotides: TGTGCCACCTCCGAGTACAATGAGCAGTTCTTC. Translating it yields CATSEYNEQFF. This chain joins TRBV19 and TRBJ2-1; D ambiguous. Looked up from germline, CDR1 is LNHDA and CDR2 is SQIVND (reference sequence). This CDR3 is built from 11 residues. The germline V and J ends were trimmed by 10 bases and 4 bases, with 8 bases remaining between them.

J is TRBJ2-3 and V is TRBV5-6; D gene uncertain. The CDR3 consists of 15 residues. CDR1 SGHDT and CDR2 YYEEEE come from the germline V gene. V shed 2 bases and J shed 0 bases, with 10 bases lying between them. Written as DNA, the CDR3 is TGTGCCAGCAGCTTAAAGATAGCTAGCACAGATACGCAGTATTTT. Protein sequence: CASSLKIASTDTQYF. Together with reference TRBV5-6 and TRBJ2-3, the CDR3 gives the full variable domain: DAGVTQSPTHLIKTRGQQVTLRCSPKSGHDTVSWYQQALGQGPQFIFQYYEEEERQRGNFPDRFSGHQFPNYSSELNVNALLLGDSALYLCASSLKIASTDTQYFGPGTRLTVL.

The chain is built from TRBV5-8 and TRBJ2-5; D is possibly TRBD1 (5 bases). The CDR3 has 13 amino acids. The germline gives CDR1 SGHTS, CDR2 YDEGEE. V was clipped by 0 bases and J by 5 bases, with 8 bases between them. CDR3 sequence: CASSLGQWETQYF. The CDR3 coding sequence is TGTGCCAGCAGCTTGGGACAGTGGGAGACCCAGTACTTC.

This chain uses TRBV5-6 with TRBJ1-6; D remains ambiguous. CDR3 size: 13 residues. Trimming stripped 0 bases from V and 14 bases from J, with 12 bases between. The germline V gene encodes CDR1 SGHDT and CDR2 YYEEEE. CDR3 protein: CASSLDPYSTLHF. Written as DNA, the CDR3 is TGTGCCAGCAGCTTGGACCCCTATAGTACCCTCCACTTT.

This clone was observed once. V usage is TRBV6-5 and J usage is TRBJ2-7; D not resolved. Germline CDR1 and CDR2: MNHEY and SVGAGI. V dropped 1 base and J dropped 0 bases, with 7 bases sitting between them. The CDR3 is 14 residues long. CDR3 nucleotides: TGTGCCAGCAGTTACTTTTCAGGCTCCTACGAGCAGTACTTC. Its protein product is CASSYFSGSYEQYF.

The rearrangement uses TRBV11-2 and TRBJ2-1; 11 bases align to TRBD2. Germline V gene data show CDR1 as SGHAT and CDR2 as FQNNGV. This CDR3 is built from 16 residues. The junction had 12 bases not matched to a gene; V was cut back by 4 bases and J by 10 bases. CDR3 region: CASSSLAGGPQYEQFF. In DNA form, the CDR3 reads TGTGCCAGCAGCTCATTAGCGGGGGGGCCGCAATACGAGCAGTTCTTC.

This chain joins TRBV29-1 and TRBJ2-7; possible D gene TRBD1, 6 bases. Germline CDR1 and CDR2: SQVTM and ANQGSEA. The CDR3 has 12 residues. Trimming shortened V by 6 bases and J by 2 bases, and 11 bases separated the two germline ends. This chain's CDR3 is CSVTQGPYEQYF. CDR3 DNA: TGCAGCGTGACACAGGGTCCCTACGAGCAGTACTTC.

The count of this clone is one. V gene TRBV30 combines with J gene TRBJ2-1, with D possibly TRBD2 on 6 matching bases. Germline V gene data show CDR1 as GTSNPN and CDR2 as SVGIG (reference sequence). Trimming removed 3 bases from V and 6 bases from J, with 9 bases in between. The CDR3 has 12 residues. The CDR3 DNA follows: TGTGCCTGGAGGGACTACCCCAATGAGCAGTTCTTC. This gives the protein CAWRDYPNEQFF.

The chain links TRBV2 to TRBJ1-1; 9 bases fit TRBD1. CDR3 length equals 15 residues. The V and J ends lost 6 bases and 4 bases, in that order; junction bases with no gene match: 9. Germline V gives CDR1 SNHLY, CDR2 FYNNEI. CDR3 DNA: TGTGCCAGCAGATCACAGGGGGCGCTGGGCACTGAAGCTTTCTTT. Its protein is CASRSQGALGTEAFF.

V is TRBV27 and J is TRBJ2-7; 11 bases align to TRBD2. CDR3 length: 15 residues. Looked up from germline, CDR1 is MNHEY and CDR2 is SMNVEV (reference sequence). Trimming at V came to 2 bases and at J to 2 bases, leaving 2 bases not matched to a gene. CDR3 region: CASSLGTSGTYEQYF. The CDR3 DNA is TGTGCCAGCAGTTTAGGGACTAGCGGAACCTACGAGCAGTACTTC.

This chain joins TRBV6-6 and TRBJ1-5; 7 bases are shared with TRBD1. In germline, CDR1 is MNHNY, CDR2 SVGAGI (reference sequence). The CDR3 has 14 amino acids. With V trimmed by 2 bases and J by 5 bases, 3 bases remained unmatched. The CDR3 here is CASSYKGQYQPQHF. The CDR3 nucleotides read TGTGCCAGCAGTTACAAGGGACAGTATCAGCCCCAGCATTTT.

The gene calls are TRBV7-8 and TRBJ2-2; TRBD2 agrees at 12 bases. Germline CDR1 and CDR2: SGHVS and FQNEAQ. V shed 5 bases and J 5 bases; nucleotides not matched to a gene: 6. The CDR3 sequence is 16 residues long. As DNA, the CDR3 is TGTGCCAGCAGCCTTCGGACTAGCGGGGCTACCGGGGAGCTGTTTTTT. Translated: CASSLRTSGATGELFF.

The V gene is TRBV2, the J gene TRBJ2-3; D might be TRBD2 (7 bases). The CDR3 is 16 amino acids. Trimming removed 2 bases from V and 1 base from J, with 13 bases in between. Germline V CDR1 and CDR2: SNHLY, FYNNEI. The CDR3, as DNA: TGTGCCAGCAGTGAATGGGGGGGACAACGCACAGATACGCAGTATTTT. This translates into CASSEWGGQRTDTQYF.

V gene TRBV15 combines with J gene TRBJ2-1, with 8 nucleotides matching TRBD2. The V segment lost 5 bases and the J segment 5 bases; nucleotides outside the gene matches: 11. This CDR3 has 16 residues. CDR1 is LNHNV and CDR2 is YYDKDF in the germline V gene (reference sequence). The CDR3 is CATSRKRGGGNNEQFF. In nucleotides, the CDR3 is TGTGCCACCAGCCGGAAACGGGGGGGAGGGAACAATGAGCAGTTCTTC.

CDR3 nucleotides: TGTGCCAGCAGCCCACAGGGAGAAGAGACCCAGTACTTC. Translating it yields CASSPQGEETQYF. The chain joins TRBV5-6 to TRBJ2-5; D might be TRBD1 (6 bases). The germline CDR1 and CDR2 sequences are SGHDT and YYEEEE. Trimming shortened V by 4 bases and J by 3 bases, and 10 bases separated the two germline ends. The CDR3 runs to 13 residues.

The chain recombines TRBV7-9 with TRBJ1-4; D possibly corresponds to TRBD1 (6 bases). Germline V gene sequence: CDR1 SEHNR, CDR2 FQNEAQ (reference sequence). The germline V and J ends were trimmed by 5 bases and 5 bases, with 12 bases remaining between them. The CDR3 runs to 14 residues. CDR3 nucleotides: TGTGCCAGCAGCACGGACAGAATAAATGAAAAACTGTTTTTT. Its protein is CASSTDRINEKLFF.

This clone appeared once. This chain joins TRBV4-1 and TRBJ2-7, with D maybe TRBD1 (7 bases). CDR1 is MGHRA and CDR2 is YSYEKL in the germline V gene. CDR3 length: 16 amino acids. Trimming pared 3 bases from V and 4 bases from J, leaving 19 bases between. The CDR3 spells CASSQLAATGRYEQYF. The CDR3 DNA sequence: TGCGCCAGCAGCCAGTTAGCTGCGACAGGGAGGTACGAGCAGTACTTC.

The rearrangement uses TRBV2 and TRBJ1-2, with D possibly TRBD1 on 6 matching bases. Between the trimmed V and J ends, which lost 4 bases and 6 bases, there was a span of 12 bases. In germline, CDR1 is SNHLY, CDR2 FYNNEI. The CDR3 extends over 13 amino acids. The CDR3, as DNA: TGTGCCAGCAGTGTCATTTCAGGGGATGGCTACACCTTC. As protein: CASSVISGDGYTF. Full variable domain (outside the CDR3, taken from reference TRBV2 and TRBJ1-2): EPEVTQTPSHQVTQMGQEVILRCVPISNHLYFYWYRQILGQKVEFLVSFYNNEISEKSEIFDDQFSVERPDGSNFTLKIRSTKLEDSAMYFCASSVISGDGYTFGSGTRLTVV.

The chain recombines TRBV2 with TRBJ2-7, with D possibly being TRBD2 (6 bases). This CDR3 has 13 residues. V was pared by 7 bases and J by 2 bases, with 12 bases between. In germline, CDR1 is SNHLY, CDR2 FYNNEI. In nucleotides, the CDR3 is TGTGCCAGCACTCAGACGGGGGCCTACGAGCAGTACTTC. Translation: CASTQTGAYEQYF. The whole variable domain, remainder taken from reference TRBV2 and TRBJ2-7, is EPEVTQTPSHQVTQMGQEVILRCVPISNHLYFYWYRQILGQKVEFLVSFYNNEISEKSEIFDDQFSVERPDGSNFTLKIRSTKLEDSAMYFCASTQTGAYEQYFGPGTRLTVT.

V and J are TRBV27 and TRBJ1-1; D uncertain. In germline, CDR1 is MNHEY, CDR2 SMNVEV (reference sequence). The germline V and J ends were trimmed by 0 bases and 7 bases, with 9 bases remaining between them. The CDR3 runs 13 residues. The CDR3 sequence is CASSLSRKIEAFF. CDR3 sequence (DNA): TGTGCCAGCAGTTTATCGCGCAAAATTGAAGCTTTCTTT.

The J gene is TRBJ2-2, the V gene TRBV11-3; D possibly corresponds to TRBD2 (5 bases). V lost 5 bases, J lost 5 bases, and 9 bases lay in between. The CDR3 loop spans 13 amino acids. Germline assignment: CDR1 SGHNT and CDR2 YENEEA. The DNA for the CDR3 is TGTGCCAGCAGCCTGGGGAGTACCGGGGAGCTGTTTTTT. It is translated as CASSLGSTGELFF.

The chain employs TRBV5-3 and TRBJ2-2; 10 bases fit TRBD1. TRBV5-3 is flagged as an ORF with uncertain function. The J segment lost 6 bases and the V segment lost 0 bases, leaving 8 bases of the junction unmatched. The CDR3 is 17 amino acids. This chain's CDR3 is CARSLVCGQGVPGELFF. The CDR3, as DNA: TGTGCCAGAAGCTTGGTATGCGGACAGGGGGTTCCCGGGGAGCTGTTTTTT.

This clone was counted once. The chain combines TRBV27 with TRBJ1-1; the D gene is possibly TRBD1 (6 bases). This CDR3 is 13 amino acids long. Trimming removed 4 bases from V and 6 bases from J, with 12 bases in between. CDR1 MNHEY and CDR2 SMNVEV come from the germline V gene (reference sequence). DNA of the CDR3: TGTGCCAGCAGTTATACAGGGAAAGCTGAAGCTTTCTTT. This encodes CASSYTGKAEAFF.

The chain uses TRBV21-1 and TRBJ2-5; TRBD1 is the table's D call, not checked against the DNA. TRBV21-1 is a documented pseudogene. The CDR3 contains 11 residues. In DNA, the CDR3 is TGTGCCAGCGGACAAGGAGAGACCCAGTACTTC. Amino acids: CASGQGETQYF.